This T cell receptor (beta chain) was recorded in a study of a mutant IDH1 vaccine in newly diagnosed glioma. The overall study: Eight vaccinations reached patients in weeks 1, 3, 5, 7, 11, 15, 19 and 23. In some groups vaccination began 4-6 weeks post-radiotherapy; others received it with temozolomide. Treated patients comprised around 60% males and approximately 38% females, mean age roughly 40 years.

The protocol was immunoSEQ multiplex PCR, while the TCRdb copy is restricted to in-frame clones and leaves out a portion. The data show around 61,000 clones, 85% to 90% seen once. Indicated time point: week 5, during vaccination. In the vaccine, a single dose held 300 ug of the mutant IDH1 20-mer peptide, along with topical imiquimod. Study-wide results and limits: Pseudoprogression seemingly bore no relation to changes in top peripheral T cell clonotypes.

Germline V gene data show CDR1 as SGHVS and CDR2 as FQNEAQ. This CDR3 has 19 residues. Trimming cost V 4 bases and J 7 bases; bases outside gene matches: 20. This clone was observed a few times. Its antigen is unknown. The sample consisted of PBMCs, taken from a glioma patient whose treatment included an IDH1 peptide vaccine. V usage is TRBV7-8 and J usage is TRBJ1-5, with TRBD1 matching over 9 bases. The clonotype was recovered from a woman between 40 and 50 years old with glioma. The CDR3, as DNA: TGTGCCAGCAGCTCCCGCTCTCCCCGAACAGGGGGCGCGGGGCAGCCCCAGCATTTT. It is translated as CASSSRSPRTGGAGQPQHF.